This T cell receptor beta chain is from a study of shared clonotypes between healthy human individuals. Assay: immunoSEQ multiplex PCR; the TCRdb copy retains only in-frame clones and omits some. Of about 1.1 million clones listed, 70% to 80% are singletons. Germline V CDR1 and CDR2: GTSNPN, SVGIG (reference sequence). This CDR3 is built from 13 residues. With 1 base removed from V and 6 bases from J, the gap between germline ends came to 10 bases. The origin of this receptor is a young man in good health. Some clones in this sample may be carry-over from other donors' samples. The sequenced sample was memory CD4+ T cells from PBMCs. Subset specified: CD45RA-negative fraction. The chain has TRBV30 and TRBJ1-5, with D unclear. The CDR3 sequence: CAWSGAGGQPQHF. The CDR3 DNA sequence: TGTGCCTGGAGTGGCGCCGGCGGTCAGCCCCAGCATTTT.